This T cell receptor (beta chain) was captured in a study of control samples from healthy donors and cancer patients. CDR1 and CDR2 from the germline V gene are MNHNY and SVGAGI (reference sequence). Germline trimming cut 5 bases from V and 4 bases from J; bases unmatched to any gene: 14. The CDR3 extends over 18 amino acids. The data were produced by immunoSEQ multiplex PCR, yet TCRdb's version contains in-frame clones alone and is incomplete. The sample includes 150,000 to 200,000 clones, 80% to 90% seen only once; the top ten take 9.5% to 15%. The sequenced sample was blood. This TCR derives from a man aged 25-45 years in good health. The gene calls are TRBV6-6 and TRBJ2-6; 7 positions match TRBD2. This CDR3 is CASSRGGGSLGGANVLTF. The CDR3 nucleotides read TGTGCCAGCAGTCGGGGAGGCGGGAGCCTGGGGGGGGCCAACGTCCTGACTTTC.